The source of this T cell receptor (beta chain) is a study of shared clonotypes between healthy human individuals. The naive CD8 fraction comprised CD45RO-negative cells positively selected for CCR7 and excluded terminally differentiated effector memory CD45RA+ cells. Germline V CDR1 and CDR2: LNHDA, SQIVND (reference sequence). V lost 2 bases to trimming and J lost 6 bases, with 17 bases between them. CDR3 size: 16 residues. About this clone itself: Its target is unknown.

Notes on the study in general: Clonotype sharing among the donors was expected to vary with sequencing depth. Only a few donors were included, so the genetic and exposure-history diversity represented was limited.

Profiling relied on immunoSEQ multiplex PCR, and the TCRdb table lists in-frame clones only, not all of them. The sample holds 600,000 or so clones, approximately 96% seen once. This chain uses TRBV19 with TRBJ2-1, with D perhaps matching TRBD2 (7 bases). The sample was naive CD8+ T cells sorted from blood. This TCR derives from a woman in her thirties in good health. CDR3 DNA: TGTGCCAGTAGTATATCGGGCGGGGGCGCCTTCAATGAGCAGTTCTTC. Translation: CASSISGGGAFNEQFF.